This T cell receptor (beta chain) was recorded in a study of blood T cell repertoires in COVID-19. This CDR3 is 13 amino acids long. The V gene end was trimmed by 6 bases and the J gene end by 7 bases; junction bases not matched to a gene: 5. Libraries were prepared by immunoSEQ multiplex PCR; TCRdb keeps only in-frame clonotypes and omits some of them. The profile shows approximately 85,000 clones, approximately 92% of them singletons. The sequenced sample consisted of peripheral blood. The J gene is TRBJ2-2, the V gene TRBV12-3 or TRBV12-4; 7 bases are shared with TRBD1. The sequence was obtained from a woman aged 60-75 years with active COVID-19. The CDR3 bases are TGTGCCAGCAGAGTACAGGGGTTCGGGGAGCTGTTTTTT. It is translated as CASRVQGFGELFF.